What follows describes a single T cell receptor (beta chain). The antigen this receptor binds is unknown. The input lacks base qualities; no much larger clone sits a single base away. The sample belongs to a study of cytomegalovirus exposure and HLA in healthy donors (dated by TCRdb to 2016 to 2017). A note on the overall study: According to an earlier analysis of a few hundred of the donors, about 179 million T cells yielded roughly 100 million unique TCR beta sequences and around 300 Gb of sequence data. Approximately 310 gigabases of sequencing data and roughly 90 million unique TCR sequences were included in an early release covering about 620 HLA-typed donors. Of the roughly 400 genotyped donors, 65% to 90% fell in the genetic ancestry cluster associated with self-reported Caucasian donors. The aim of the study was to test whether cataloging public T cell receptors could identify signatures of past pathogen exposure. The T cell repertoires of about 700 subjects were profiled by immunosequencing and related to cytomegalovirus serostatus. A separate validation cohort of over a hundred different subjects was used in addition to the 666-subject first cohort. To predict cytomegalovirus infection status, the study brought together high-throughput TCR immunosequencing, statistical association of individual TCRs with disease status, and machine learning. A later analysis re-examined previously published TCR beta repertoires from just over 650 donors and added high-resolution HLA genotyping to investigate patterns of TCR occurrence. Rather than drawing on any new phenotypic data, the later analysis identified candidate immune exposures from TCR beta sequences and the way those sequences occurred across donors. An earlier analysis of 587 of the donors applied high-throughput TCR beta sequencing to assess whether each TCR beta V gene segment acted as functional or pseudogenic. Alongside the repertoire data, information on donor age, sex, ethnicity and CMV serostatus was compiled. A later genetic analysis used genome-wide SNP genotypes for about three fifths of the 666 donors, treating that subset as a discovery cohort. Every repertoire in the discovery cohort had been generated on one and the same sequencing platform. HLA typing covered class I and class II loci at four-digit resolution. Typing coverage varied by locus: about 620-630 donors for A, B, C, DRB1 and DQB1; about 520 for DQA1; some 610 for DPA1; some 470 for DPB1. Roughly 5 DR-DQ haplotypes were handled as single units for association and clustering, since linkage in the cohort was strong. Among about 400 genotyped donors of the cohort, an average of around 250,000 unique TCR beta nucleotide sequences was sequenced per donor, of which about 19% were non-productive. Here is what the overall study found, with its caveats: The earlier analysis of about 600 of the donors excluded some 16 rarely observed V segments, including chromosome 9 orphons, because counts were too low. In the study, 150 to 200 TCR beta chains were listed as associated with cytomegalovirus. CMV serostatus was the only immune exposure information available for the cohort. Linkage disequilibrium might explain the correlated functional status among segregating V segments, but an unknown experimental factor could not be excluded. Most CMV-associated TCR beta chains appeared to be HLA-restricted in a later analysis, and the HLA associations seemed to be driven largely by CMV exposure. According to a later analysis, TCR association rates differed among HLA loci, with DRB1 alleles showing the most associated TCRs and HLA-C alleles showing the fewest. Roughly uniform sequencing depth across donors was assumed in presence/absence analyses, although this assumption may not hold. Most TCR sequences were observed very rarely across donors, whereas some public TCRs were present in many individuals. The 87-base-pair reads could not distinguish some IMGT-functional V segments, including TRBV6-2 and TRBV6-3, so those segments were excluded. When HLA alleles, especially DR and DQ, strongly co-occurred, attributing TCR associations to individual alleles was difficult. The authors suggested that the approach could potentially be extended to other disease states and immunological phenotypes. The classifier was reported to diagnose cytomegalovirus status with high specificity and sensitivity in both the original and validation cohorts. According to a later genetic analysis, donors in an Asian-associated ancestry cluster had fewer N-insertions in productive TCRs than the approximately 630-donor mean. A cluster of highly shared sequence variants was judged likely to be a technical artifact of the sequencing pipeline. A later genetic analysis associated a missense DCLRE1C variant with V-gene and J-gene trimming of TCR beta chains, and an independent cohort replicated the association. In a later analysis, HLA-associated TCR beta chains were found to be more clonally expanded and to have lower generation probabilities than equally common non-associated chains. In an earlier analysis of several hundred of the donors, most TCR beta V segments were observed in productive rearrangements about 90% or about 30% of the time, broadly matching IMGT annotations. Several of the top co-occurrence clusters appeared to be linked to parvovirus B19, influenza, CMV and Epstein-Barr virus, according to a later analysis. Because HLA typing was unavailable for some donors at each locus, only the typed subset was used in association tests. Specific HLA alleles were associated with 16,951 TCR beta sequences at a false discovery rate of 0.05 in a later analysis. A further reported finding was that TCR beta sequences accurately predicted the HLA-A and HLA-B alleles for most subjects in the first cohort. Three of the identified cytomegalovirus-associated TCR beta chains were confirmed in vitro to be specific for cytomegalovirus antigens. The cohort was sequenced for TCR beta chains only, and without alpha or paired-chain data the features that could be detected were limited.

The germline V gene encodes CDR1 LNHDA and CDR2 SQIVND (reference sequence). V is pared back by 3 bases and J by 4 bases, with 13 bases lying between the germline termini. Including the terminal cysteine and phenylalanine, the CDR3 comprises 15 residues. Kept here is only the CDR3 DNA, which spans 45 bases and is read in frame from base 1. The library was prepared using the immunoSEQ multiplex PCR assay. For the multiplex PCR, a mixture combining 60 forward primers for TCR Vbeta segments and 13 reverse primers for TCR Jbeta segments was used. The CDR3 region of rearranged TCR beta genes was amplified from genomic DNA with a multiplex PCR assay. On the Illumina HiSeq System, the amplified TCR beta libraries were sequenced as 87-base-pair reads. Regarding the original processing steps: A later analysis tallied about 77 million unique TCR beta chains across the 660 or so repertoires, and approximately 12 million of those chains were shared by two or more donors. Raw reads were error-corrected and collapsed into unique sequences by a nearest-neighbor algorithm in which closely related sequences were merged to remove PCR and sequencing errors. Alignment of CDR3 sequences to IMGT reference sequences was used to assign V, D and J gene segments. For a sequence to be retained, a match of at least six nucleotides was required to both a V gene segment and a J gene segment. Rearrangements were called productive when the CDR3 lacked stop codons and stayed in frame with V and J; all others were non-productive. Following IMGT convention, CDR3 was defined as the stretch from the second conserved V-encoded cysteine up to the conserved J-encoded phenylalanine. The earlier analysis of 587 of the donors excluded sequences that lacked an unambiguous match to a single V gene segment. An earlier analysis of roughly 590 of the donors called V segments functional above 56.7% productive rearrangements and segregating when the between-donor standard deviation exceeded 5%. To diagnose cytomegalovirus status from the catalog of TCR beta chain sequences, a statistical classification framework was built. V and J gene assignment, in a later analysis, came from comparing TCR nucleotide sequences with IMGT/GENE-DB human TR gene sequences. Using the TCRdist pipeline, a later analysis assigned CDR3 sequences along with most-parsimonious VDJ recombination scenarios. In a later analysis, each TCR beta chain was defined by its CDR3 amino acid sequence together with its V-gene family, and reads without a unique V-gene family were excluded. In a later analysis, 450 to 600 highly shared, low-generation-probability nucleotide sequences were removed to address suspected cross-contamination and a sequencing artifact. For each public chain, a later analysis derived a clonal expansion index from normalized ranks of inferred template counts within each repertoire. Generation probabilities in a later analysis came from a VDJ recombination model fitted to out-of-frame rearrangements, and those results were checked against IGoR. Hypergeometric tests were used in a later analysis to score TCR-TCR, TCR-HLA and TCR-CMV co-occurrence, with a repertoire-size bias correction applied to the TCR pairs. False discovery rates were estimated in a later analysis by permuting HLA or CMV assignments 20 times. In a later analysis, co-occurring TCRs were grouped with DBSCAN, and TCRdist sequence similarity was added when clustering was performed within HLA-allele-positive subsets. For co-occurrence clustering, repertoires with fewer than 30,000 or more than 120,000 public chains were excluded, along with about five repertoires with anomalous nucleotide sharing. The source is immuneACCESS, and TCRdb retained only in-frame sequences with V and J called. Part of the clones is not carried over; for the studies checked, unresolved V genes explain less than half of this, and the remainder is unexplained. V, J and clone size were drawn from that table, and D and trimming were deduced from the DNA. The sample profile shows a few hundred thousand clones; roughly four fifths of them were found once. Of the sample, 1.5% to 2% is held by the ten largest clones.

The cohort consisted of approximately 670 healthy bone marrow donors. At the time of sampling, every cohort member was nominally healthy, though immune exposures that went unrecorded were likely present. The donor was CMV seropositive and was included in the group of approximately 310 seropositive cohort members. Every donor gave a peripheral blood sample, and the peripheral blood mononuclear cells from that sample were used for TCR beta sequencing. The Qiagen DNeasy Blood Extraction Kit was used to extract genomic DNA from the blood cell samples. Sequencing was carried out using PBMCs. The V and J genes are TRBV19 and TRBJ1-5, with the D segment identity uncertain. The receptor was isolated from a woman between 35 and 50 years old in good health and CMV-seropositive. The CDR3 protein: CASSIIEEGNQPQHF. The bases are TGTGCCAGTAGTATCATCGAGGAGGGAAATCAGCCCCAGCATTTT. Here the CDR3 is joined to the reference TRBV19 and TRBJ1-5 genes, and the full variable domain is: DGGITQSPKYLFRKEGQNVTLSCEQNLNHDAMYWYRQDPGQGLRLIYYSQIVNDFQKGDIAEGYSVSREKKESFPLTVTSAQKNPTAFYLCASSIIEEGNQPQHFGDGTRLSIL.